Below are 2 T cell receptor beta chains sequenced from a single sample in a study of cytomegalovirus exposure and HLA in healthy donors. This PCR relied on a set of 60 Vbeta primers and 13 Jbeta primers. Clones were sequenced by immunoSEQ multiplex PCR, and TCRdb holds only the in-frame ones, with some missing. The repertoire consists of roughly 130,000 clones, with about 80% occurring once and the leading ten covering 1%. Sequencing was done on a sample of PBMCs. These receptors were obtained from a middle-aged man in good health and CMV-seronegative.

The chain combines TRBV6-1 with TRBJ1-1; 9 nucleotides line up with TRBD1. Unmatched junction bases numbered 7, after V lost 7 bases and J lost 4 bases. Germline V gene lookup returns CDR1 MNHNS and CDR2 SASEGT. The CDR3 is 14 amino acids. CDR3 in DNA: TGTGCCAGCACCGGGGGACAGGGTGGCACTGAAGCTTTCTTT. Its protein product is CASTGGQGGTEAFF.

The chain recombines TRBV2 with TRBJ2-1, with a possible D match to TRBD2 (6 bases). The ends were cut back, 5 bases at V and 4 bases at J, with 15 bases in the middle. This CDR3 comprises 15 residues. The germline gives CDR1 SNHLY, CDR2 FYNNEI. CDR3 DNA sequence: TGTGCCAGCAGTACATTAGCGGCGGGGTACAATGAGCAGTTCTTC. It specifies CASSTLAAGYNEQFF.